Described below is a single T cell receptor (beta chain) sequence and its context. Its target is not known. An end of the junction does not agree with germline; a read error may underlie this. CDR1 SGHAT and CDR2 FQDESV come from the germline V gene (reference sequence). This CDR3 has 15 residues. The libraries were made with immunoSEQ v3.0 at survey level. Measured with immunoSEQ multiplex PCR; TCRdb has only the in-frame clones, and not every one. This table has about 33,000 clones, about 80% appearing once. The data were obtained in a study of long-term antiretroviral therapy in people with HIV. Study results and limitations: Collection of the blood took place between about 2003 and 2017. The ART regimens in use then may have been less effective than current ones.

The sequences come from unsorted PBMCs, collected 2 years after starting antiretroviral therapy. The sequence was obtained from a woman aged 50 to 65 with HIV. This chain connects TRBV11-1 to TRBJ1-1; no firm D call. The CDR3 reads CASSLASGTNTEAFF. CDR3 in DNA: TGTGCCAGCAGCCTAGCTTCAGGTACTAACACTGAAGCTTTCTTT.